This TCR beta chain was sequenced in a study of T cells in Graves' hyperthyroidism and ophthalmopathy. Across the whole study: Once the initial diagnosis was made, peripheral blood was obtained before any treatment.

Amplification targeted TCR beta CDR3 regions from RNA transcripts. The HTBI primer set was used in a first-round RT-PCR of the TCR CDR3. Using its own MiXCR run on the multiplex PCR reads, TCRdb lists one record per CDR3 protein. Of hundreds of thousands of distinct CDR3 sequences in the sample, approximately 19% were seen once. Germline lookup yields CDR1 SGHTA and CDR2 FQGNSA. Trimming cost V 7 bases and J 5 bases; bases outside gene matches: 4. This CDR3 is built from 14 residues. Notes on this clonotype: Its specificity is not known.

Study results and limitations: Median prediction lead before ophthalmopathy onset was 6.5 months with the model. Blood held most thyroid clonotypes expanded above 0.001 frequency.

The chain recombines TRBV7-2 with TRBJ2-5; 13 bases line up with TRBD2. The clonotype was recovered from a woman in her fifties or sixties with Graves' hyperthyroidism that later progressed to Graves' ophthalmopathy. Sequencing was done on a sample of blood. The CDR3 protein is CASKGTSGVETQYF. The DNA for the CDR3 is TGTGCCAGCAAAGGGACTAGCGGGGTTGAGACCCAGTACTTC.